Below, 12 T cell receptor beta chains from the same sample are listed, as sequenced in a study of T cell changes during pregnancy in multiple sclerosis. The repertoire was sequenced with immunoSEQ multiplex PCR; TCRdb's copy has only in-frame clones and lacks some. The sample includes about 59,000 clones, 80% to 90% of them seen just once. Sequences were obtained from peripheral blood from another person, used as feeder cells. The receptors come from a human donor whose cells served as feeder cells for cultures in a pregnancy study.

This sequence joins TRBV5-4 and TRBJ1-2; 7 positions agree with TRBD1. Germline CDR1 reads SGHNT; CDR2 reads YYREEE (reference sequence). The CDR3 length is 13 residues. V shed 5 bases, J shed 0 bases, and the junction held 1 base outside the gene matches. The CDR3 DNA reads TGTGCCAGCAGTCAGGGGGCTAACTATGGCTACACCTTC. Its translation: CASSQGANYGYTF.

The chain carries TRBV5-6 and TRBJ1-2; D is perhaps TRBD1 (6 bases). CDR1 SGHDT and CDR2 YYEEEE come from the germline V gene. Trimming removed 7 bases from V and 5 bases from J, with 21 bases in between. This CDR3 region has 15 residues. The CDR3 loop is CASDRYNSRKYGYTF. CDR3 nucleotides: TGTGCCAGCGACAGGTACAATAGTCGAAAGTATGGCTACACCTTC.

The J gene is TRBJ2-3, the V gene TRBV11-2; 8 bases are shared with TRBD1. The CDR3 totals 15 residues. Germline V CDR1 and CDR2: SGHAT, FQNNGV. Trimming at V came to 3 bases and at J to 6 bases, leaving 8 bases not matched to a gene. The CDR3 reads CASSLQYRGRDTQYF. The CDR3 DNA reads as TGTGCCAGCAGCTTGCAGTACAGGGGGAGGGATACGCAGTATTTT.

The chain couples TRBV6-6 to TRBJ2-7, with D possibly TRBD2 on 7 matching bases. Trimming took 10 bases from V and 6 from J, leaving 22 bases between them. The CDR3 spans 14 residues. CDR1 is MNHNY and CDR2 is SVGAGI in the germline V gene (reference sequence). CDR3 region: CATDQRGGALEQYF. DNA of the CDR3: TGTGCCACCGACCAAAGGGGGGGGGCCCTCGAGCAGTACTTC.

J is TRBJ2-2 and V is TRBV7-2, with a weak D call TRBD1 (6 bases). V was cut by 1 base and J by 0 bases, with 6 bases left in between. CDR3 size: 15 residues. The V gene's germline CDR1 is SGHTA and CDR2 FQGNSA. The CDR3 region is CASSLGTANTGELFF. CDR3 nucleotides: TGTGCCAGCAGCTTAGGGACAGCGAACACCGGGGAGCTGTTTTTT.

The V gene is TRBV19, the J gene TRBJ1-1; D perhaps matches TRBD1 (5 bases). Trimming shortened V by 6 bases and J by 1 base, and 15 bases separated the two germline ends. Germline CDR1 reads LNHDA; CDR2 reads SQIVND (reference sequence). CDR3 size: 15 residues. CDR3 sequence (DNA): TGTGCCAGTAGCTTGACAGCCACCGGGAACACTGAAGCTTTCTTT. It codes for CASSLTATGNTEAFF.

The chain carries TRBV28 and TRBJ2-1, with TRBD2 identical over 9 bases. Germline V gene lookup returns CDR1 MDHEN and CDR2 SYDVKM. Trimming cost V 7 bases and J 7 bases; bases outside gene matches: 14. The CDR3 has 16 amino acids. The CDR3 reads CASTLSRASGKNEQFF. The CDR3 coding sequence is TGTGCCAGCACCCTCAGTCGCGCTAGCGGGAAGAATGAGCAGTTCTTC.

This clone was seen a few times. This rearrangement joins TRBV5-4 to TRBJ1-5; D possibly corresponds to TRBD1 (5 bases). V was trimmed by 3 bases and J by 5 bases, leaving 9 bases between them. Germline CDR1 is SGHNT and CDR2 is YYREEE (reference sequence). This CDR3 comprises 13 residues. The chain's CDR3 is CASSSRGDQPQHF. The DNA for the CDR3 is TGTGCCAGCAGCTCTAGGGGAGATCAGCCCCAGCATTTT.

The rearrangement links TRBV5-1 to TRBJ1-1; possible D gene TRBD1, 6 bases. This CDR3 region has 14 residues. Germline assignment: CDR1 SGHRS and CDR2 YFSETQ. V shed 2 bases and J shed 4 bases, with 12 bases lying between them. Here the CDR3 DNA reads TGCGCCAGCAGCTTTTCCGGGGGCGGCACTGAAGCTTTCTTT. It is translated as CASSFSGGGTEAFF.

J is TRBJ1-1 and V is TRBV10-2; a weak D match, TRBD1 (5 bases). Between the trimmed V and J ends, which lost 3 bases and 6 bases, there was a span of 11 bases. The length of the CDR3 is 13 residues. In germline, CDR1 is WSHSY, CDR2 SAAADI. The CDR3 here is CASSDPGLPEAFF. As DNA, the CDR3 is TGCGCCAGCAGTGACCCAGGGCTGCCTGAAGCTTTCTTT.

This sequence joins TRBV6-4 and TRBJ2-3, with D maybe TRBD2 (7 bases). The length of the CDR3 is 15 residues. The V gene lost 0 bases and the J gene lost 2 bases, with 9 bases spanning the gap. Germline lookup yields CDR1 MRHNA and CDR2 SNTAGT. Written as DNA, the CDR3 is TGTGCCAGCAGTGACTCGGGGGGGGCCACAGATACGCAGTATTTT. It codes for CASSDSGGATDTQYF.

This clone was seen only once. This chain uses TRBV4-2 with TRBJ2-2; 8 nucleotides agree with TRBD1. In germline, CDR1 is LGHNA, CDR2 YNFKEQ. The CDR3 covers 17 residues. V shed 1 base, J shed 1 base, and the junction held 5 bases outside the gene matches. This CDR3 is CASSQVSGQGNTGELFF. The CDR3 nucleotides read TGTGCCAGCAGCCAAGTAAGCGGACAGGGGAACACCGGGGAGCTGTTTTTT.